This TCR beta chain was sequenced during a study of cytomegalovirus exposure and HLA in healthy donors. At the level of the study: Researchers found that roughly 81% of 350 to 500 genotyped donors fell within the Caucasian-associated ancestry cluster.

This clone occurred a few times. The PCR was carried out with 60 Vbeta primers and 13 Jbeta primers. Libraries were prepared by immunoSEQ multiplex PCR; TCRdb keeps only in-frame clonotypes and omits some of them. Seen here are 140,000 to 150,000 clones, 8.5% to 10% observed once, and the top ten hold approximately 1.9%. Material: PBMCs. The sequence derives from a man aged 50-59 years in good health and CMV-seronegative.

The CDR3 protein is CASSVASGFINIQYF. The CDR3, as DNA: TGTGCCAGCAGCGTCGCTAGCGGGTTCATTAACATTCAGTACTTC. The rearrangement joins TRBV11-2 to TRBJ2-4, with 8 bases lining up with TRBD2. Germline V gene data show CDR1 as SGHAT and CDR2 as FQNNGV. The junction had 10 bases not matched to a gene; V was cut back by 5 bases and J by 7 bases. The CDR3 totals 15 residues.